This T cell receptor beta chain was documented in a study of control samples from healthy donors and cancer patients. TCRdb's table, derived via immunoSEQ multiplex PCR, lists solely in-frame clones and lacks some. In the table there are 70,000 to 80,000 clones, roughly 89% of which are singletons. Germline V gene data show CDR1 as MNHEY and CDR2 as SVGAGI. Unmatched junction bases numbered 8, after V lost 5 bases and J lost 6 bases. The length of the CDR3 is 15 residues. The V gene is TRBV6-5, the J gene TRBJ2-4; 9 nucleotides align to TRBD1. The sequenced material came from PBMCs. This TCR derives from a woman aged 55-75 years with head and neck cancer. The CDR3 loop reads CASSTPPGQGNIQYF. The CDR3 bases are TGTGCCAGCAGTACGCCCCCGGGACAGGGAAACATTCAGTACTTC.